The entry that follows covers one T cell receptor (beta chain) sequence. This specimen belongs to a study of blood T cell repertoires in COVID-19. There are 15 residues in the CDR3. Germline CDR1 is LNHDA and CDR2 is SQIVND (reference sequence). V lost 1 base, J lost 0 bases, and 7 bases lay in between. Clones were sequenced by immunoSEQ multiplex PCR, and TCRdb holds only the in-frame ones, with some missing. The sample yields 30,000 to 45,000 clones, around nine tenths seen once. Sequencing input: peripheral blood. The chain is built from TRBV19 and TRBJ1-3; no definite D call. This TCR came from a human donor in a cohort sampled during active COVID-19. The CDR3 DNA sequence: TGTGCCAGTAGTATAGTCGCGAGCTCTGGAAACACCATATATTTT. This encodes CASSIVASSGNTIYF.